This record concerns one T cell receptor (beta chain) sequence. No antigen is known for it. Sequenced by immunoSEQ multiplex PCR; TCRdb stores in-frame clones only, minus some. The profile shows about 240,000 clones, around 87% of them singletons. These data come from a study of cytomegalovirus exposure and HLA in healthy donors. V was clipped by 6 bases and J by 6 bases; unmatched bases: 12. The CDR3 is 15 amino acids. Germline CDR1 and CDR2: MNHNS and SASEGT. Study outcomes and limitations: Whilst most TCR sequences proved rare, a subset of public TCRs occurred across many donors.

The rearrangement uses TRBV6-1 and TRBJ2-7; 9 bases are a match to TRBD1. The sample comprised PBMCs. The origin of this receptor is a woman aged 30 to 39 in good health and CMV-seropositive. Here the CDR3 reads CASSYPVGTGSEQYF. The CDR3 nucleotides read TGTGCCAGCAGCTATCCGGTCGGGACAGGGAGCGAGCAGTACTTC.